Given below is one T cell receptor beta chain in context. The sample comes from a study of tumor-infiltrating lymphocytes in primary liver carcinoma. The researchers produced TCR beta cDNA from 500 ng total RNA with a constant-region primer. Researchers made the TCR beta libraries by running three nested multiplex PCR rounds with slightly modified ARM-PCR. The first two PCR rounds used TRBV1-TRBV30 primers with a Cbeta primer, approximately 9 cycles each. TCRdb used MiXCR to reprocess the multiplex PCR reads, holding one entry per CDR3 protein. The sample consists of 330,000 or so distinct CDR3 sequences, 65% of them appearing once. Extraction also yielded germline DNA, while blood RNA was obtained from unsorted whole blood. CDR3 size: 15 residues. J was trimmed by 7 bases and V by 8 bases; bases with no gene match: 11. Germline V lookup: CDR1 ENHRY, CDR2 SYGVKD.

The chain joins TRBV10-3 to TRBJ2-2; 9 nucleotides agree with TRBD1. The sequence was obtained from a man aged 40-55 years with primary liver carcinoma and hepatitis B virus infection. Input material: peripheral blood. The CDR3 here is CAIQTGTGPIGELFF. DNA of the CDR3: TGTGCCATCCAAACCGGGACAGGGCCCATCGGGGAGCTGTTTTTT.